The TCR beta chain described here comes from a study of T cell changes during pregnancy in multiple sclerosis. Method: immunoSEQ multiplex PCR; TCRdb's copy keeps in-frame clones and lacks some. The profile shows tens of thousands of clones, 90% of them singletons. V lost 1 base and J lost 5; bases outside the gene matches: 11. The CDR3 has 17 amino acids. Germline CDR1 is MNHNS and CDR2 is SASEGT. The sequencing here drew on peripheral blood, taken in the third trimester of pregnancy. The chain links TRBV6-1 to TRBJ2-1, with 7 bases aligning to TRBD1. The receptor's source is a female donor in good health, enrolled as a control in a pregnancy study. The CDR3 is CASSEDLTGLGDNEQFF. The CDR3 DNA reads as TGTGCCAGCAGTGAAGACTTGACAGGGCTTGGGGACAATGAGCAGTTCTTC.